This T cell receptor beta chain was retrieved from a study of blood T cell repertoires in COVID-19. In the original workflow: Nucleated cell counts were estimated from reference gene primer amplification. Profiled with immunoSEQ multiplex PCR; TCRdb holds only in-frame clones, not every one. V and J calls and clone size are those listed in that table; D and trimming were worked out from the DNA. This table has approximately 110,000 clones, roughly 85% appearing once. This clone was found once. Sequencing input: peripheral blood. This sequence originates from a woman aged 80 or over with COVID-19, enrolled during active disease.

For the CDR3, the DNA is TGCAGCGTGGGGGGACCGGGCCGGTACCAAGAGACCCAGTACTTC. It specifies CSVGGPGRYQETQYF. This chain uses TRBV29-1 with TRBJ2-5; D possibly corresponds to TRBD2 (6 bases). Trimming removed 6 bases at V and 0 bases at J, with 17 bases between. Germline V gene lookup returns CDR1 SQVTM and CDR2 ANQGSEA. This CDR3 is 15 amino acids long.